Below, 10 T cell receptor beta chains from the same sample are listed, as sequenced in a study of identical twins. TCRdb analysed the 5' RACE reads with MiXCR anew, one entry per CDR3 protein. Of about 250,000 distinct CDR3 sequences in the sample, around an eighth are singletons; the top ten hold 8.5% to 10%. The sequencing sample was made of memory (CD45RO+) T cells sorted from blood. The receptors originated from a woman aged 18-35 years in good health.

This clonotype has a handful of counts. The chain uses TRBV20-1 and TRBJ1-6; D uncertain. CDR1 is DFQATT, CDR2 SNEGSKA, per germline (reference sequence). Trimming removed 4 bases at V and 8 bases at J, with 21 bases between. The CDR3 contains 16 residues. CDR3 region: CSAIHRGNRRHSPLHF. CDR3 bases: TGCAGTGCTATCCACCGCGGGAACCGACGCCATTCACCCCTCCACTTT.

As concerns this clonotype: At one boundary the junction diverges from the germline segment, which might be a read error. The V gene is TRBV5-6, the J gene TRBJ1-1; D not resolved. CDR1 is SGHDT, CDR2 YYEEEE, per germline. The CDR3 is 14 amino acids. The CDR3 sequence is CASSFYRANTEAFF. The CDR3 DNA sequence: TGTGCTAGCAGCTTTTACCGGGCGAACACTGAAGCTTTCTTT. Full variable domain (outside the CDR3, taken from reference TRBV5-6 and TRBJ1-1): DAGVTQSPTHLIKTRGQQVTLRCSPKSGHDTVSWYQQALGQGPQFIFQYYEEEERQRGNFPDRFSGHQFPNYSSELNVNALLLGDSALYLCASSFYRANTEAFFGQGTRLTVV.

This clonotype has ten or more counts. V usage is TRBV5-1 and J usage is TRBJ2-2; 7 bases align to TRBD1. Germline values: CDR1 SGHRS, CDR2 YFSETQ. The CDR3 is made up of 15 amino acids. Trimming took 4 bases from V and 0 from J; bases not matched to a gene: 3. The DNA of the CDR3 is TGCGCCAGCAGCCCCGGGACAGCGAACACCGGGGAGCTGTTTTTT. Amino acid sequence: CASSPGTANTGELFF.

This clonotype has ten or more counts. The V gene is TRBV20-1, the J gene TRBJ2-3; 13 bases fit TRBD2. The length of the CDR3 is 14 residues. Germline lookup yields CDR1 DFQATT and CDR2 SNEGSKA (reference sequence). Trimming cost V 5 bases and J 4 bases; bases outside gene matches: 3. The CDR3 is CSASGLAGADTQYF. The CDR3 DNA reads as TGCAGTGCTTCTGGACTAGCGGGAGCAGATACGCAGTATTTT.

This clonotype was seen a few times. The gene calls are TRBV29-1 and TRBJ2-7, with TRBD1 matching over 7 bases. Per the germline V gene, CDR1 is SQVTM and CDR2 is ANQGSEA. The CDR3 totals 14 residues. V trimming: 7 bases; J trimming: 0 bases; junction bases outside the gene matches: 9. CDR3 sequence (DNA): TGCAGCGCCTGGGACAGCCTCAGCTCCTACGAGCAGTACTTC. Amino acid sequence: CSAWDSLSSYEQYF.

This rearrangement joins TRBV5-1 to TRBJ1-5, with 10 bases fitting TRBD1. J was trimmed by 9 bases and V by 3 bases; bases with no gene match: 3. The CDR3 is made up of 13 amino acids. Germline CDR1 reads SGHRS; CDR2 reads YFSETQ. This CDR3 reads CASSWGQGTPQHF. In DNA, the CDR3 is TGCGCCAGCAGCTGGGGACAGGGGACGCCCCAGCATTTT.

This clonotype was seen a few times. The V and J genes are TRBV27 and TRBJ1-3, with TRBD1 identical over 7 bases. With V trimmed by 6 bases and J by 0 bases, 8 bases remained unmatched. The length of the CDR3 is 16 residues. Germline V gene sequence: CDR1 MNHEY, CDR2 SMNVEV (reference sequence). This CDR3 is CASRPGTVTSGNTIYF. The CDR3 DNA is TGTGCCAGCAGACCCGGGACAGTAACCTCTGGAAACACCATATATTTT.

The genes are TRBV11-1 and TRBJ2-5, with TRBD2 matching over 12 bases. This CDR3 is 18 amino acids long. CDR1 is SGHAT, CDR2 FQDESV, per germline (reference sequence). J was trimmed by 4 bases and V by 9 bases; bases with no gene match: 18. In DNA form, the CDR3 reads TGTGCCAGTCTCCCACCCTTTAGACTAGCGGGAGCGGGAGAGACCCAGTACTTC. Protein product: CASLPPFRLAGAGETQYF.

This rearrangement joins TRBV6-1 to TRBJ1-1, with D unresolved. The CDR3 is 13 amino acids. Deletions cut 3 bases from V and 2 bases from J, with 7 bases between. The germline gives CDR1 MNHNS, CDR2 SASEGT. In DNA, the CDR3 is TGTGCCAGCAGTGACAGCCAAAACACTGAAGCTTTCTTT. This translates into CASSDSQNTEAFF.

The rearrangement links TRBV6-2 or TRBV6-3 to TRBJ2-7; 8 bases are shared with TRBD2. V gave up 6 bases and J gave up 1 base; unmatched junction bases: 17. The V gene's germline CDR1 is MNHEY and CDR2 SVGEGT. The CDR3 length is 18 residues. CDR3 sequence: CASRRVPGLGTSSYEQYF. The CDR3, as DNA: TGTGCCAGCAGGAGAGTGCCGGGACTAGGAACATCATCCTACGAGCAGTACTTC.